Described below is a single TCR beta chain sequence and its context. The sample originates from a study of blood T cell repertoires in COVID-19. Overall study context: The cDNA or gDNA used as material had been derived from T cells, B-cell-depleted T cells, or PBMCs.

This CDR3 is built from 17 residues. Unmatched junction bases numbered 12, after V lost 1 base and J lost 4 bases. Germline loops: CDR1 LGHNA, CDR2 YNFKEQ. Only in-frame clones appear in the TCRdb table, and some are missing; sequencing was by immunoSEQ multiplex PCR. Among hundreds of thousands of clones listed, about nine tenths were seen once. The sequencing sample was made of peripheral blood. The chain recombines TRBV4-2 with TRBJ1-2; 7 nucleotides match TRBD1. The TCR originated in a man aged 18 to 29 with active or convalescent COVID-19. CDR3 bases: TGTGCCAGCAGCCAAGGAGGACAGGTACGGGCCCTCTATGGCTACACCTTC. This codes for CASSQGGQVRALYGYTF.